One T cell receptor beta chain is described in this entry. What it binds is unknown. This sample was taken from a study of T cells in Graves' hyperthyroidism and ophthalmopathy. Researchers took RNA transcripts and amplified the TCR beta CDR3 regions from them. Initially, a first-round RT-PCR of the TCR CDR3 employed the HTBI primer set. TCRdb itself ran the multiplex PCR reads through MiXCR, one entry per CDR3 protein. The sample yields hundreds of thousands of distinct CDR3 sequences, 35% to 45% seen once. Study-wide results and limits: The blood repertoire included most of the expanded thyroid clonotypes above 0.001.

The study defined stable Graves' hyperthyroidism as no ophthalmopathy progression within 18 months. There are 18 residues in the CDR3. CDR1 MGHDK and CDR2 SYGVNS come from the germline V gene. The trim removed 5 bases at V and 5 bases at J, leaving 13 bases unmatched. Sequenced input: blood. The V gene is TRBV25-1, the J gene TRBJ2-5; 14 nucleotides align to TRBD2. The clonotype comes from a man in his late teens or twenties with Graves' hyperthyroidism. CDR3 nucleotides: TGTGCCAGCAGTTTACTTCGACTAGCGGGAGGGCCGGGGGAGACCCAGTACTTC. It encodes CASSLLRLAGGPGETQYF.